Shown below are 5 T cell receptor beta chains from a single sample sequenced in a study of beta chain features in type 1 diabetes. The isolated RNA, all of it, was reverse transcribed, so expressed TCRB transcripts were what got sequenced. Assay used: immunoSEQ multiplex PCR; TCRdb lists only in-frame clones, some missing. The profile shows about 230,000 clones, 9% to 10% of them singletons. The sequencing input was naive CD4+ T cells from blood. Receptors originate from a young woman in good health.

CDR3 residues: CASSDGTEANVLTF. In DNA, the CDR3 is TGTGCCAGCAGCGACGGTACAGAGGCCAACGTCCTGACTTTC. The gene calls are TRBV5-4 and TRBJ2-6; the D is unclear. Trimming took 4 bases from V and 6 from J, leaving 11 bases between them. Germline CDR1 is SGHNT and CDR2 is YYREEE (reference sequence). The CDR3 contains 14 residues.

The rearrangement links TRBV5-4 to TRBJ1-2, with 7 bases matching TRBD1. V was clipped by 3 bases and J by 2 bases; unmatched bases: 7. The germline V gene encodes CDR1 SGHNT and CDR2 YYREEE (reference sequence). The CDR3 sequence is 15 residues long. The CDR3 DNA sequence: TGTGCCAGCAGCTCCCGAGAACAGGGGAACTATGGCTACACCTTC. Protein: CASSSREQGNYGYTF.

The V gene is TRBV5-4, the J gene TRBJ2-1, with 9 bases fitting TRBD2. Per germline, CDR1 SGHNT and CDR2 YYREEE (reference sequence). The CDR3 runs 15 residues. J lost 5 bases, V lost 4 bases, and 7 bases had no gene match. The CDR3 loop is CASSPSGGLNNEQFF. For the CDR3, the DNA is TGTGCCAGCAGCCCGAGCGGGGGGCTTAACAATGAGCAGTTCTTC.

Only a few counts were recorded for this clone. The chain uses TRBV5-1 and TRBJ2-5; TRBD2 aligns across 10 bases. Germline V gene data show CDR1 as SGHRS and CDR2 as YFSETQ. This CDR3 spans 14 amino acids. Trimming at V came to 3 bases and at J to 5 bases, leaving 4 bases not matched to a gene. The CDR3 nucleotides read TGCGCCAGCAGCTCTAGCGGGAGTTCGGAGACCCAGTACTTC. This encodes CASSSSGSSETQYF. The complete variable domain, with remaining parts taken from reference TRBV5-1 and TRBJ2-5, reads KAGVTQTPRYLIKTRGQQVTLSCSPISGHRSVSWYQQTPGQGLQFLFEYFSETQRNKGNFPGRFSGRQFSNSRSEMNVSTLELGDSALYLCASSSSGSSETQYFGPGTRLLVL.

This clone was observed a handful of times. The CDR3 reads CASSLAIGNTIYF. CDR3 nucleotide sequence: TGTGCCAGCAGCTTAGCCATTGGAAACACCATATATTTT. The chain combines TRBV7-2 with TRBJ1-3, with D unclear. Germline CDR1 SGHTA, CDR2 FQGNSA. The ends were cut back, 0 bases at V and 3 bases at J, with 3 bases in the middle. The CDR3 has 13 amino acids.